This passage covers 20 T cell receptor beta chains from one sample sequenced in a study of CD8 T cells in ankylosing spondylitis. The study's findings and limits: What appeared characteristic of ankylosing spondylitis blood was a TCR beta motif of fewer than ten highly homologous variants.

TCRdb re-analysed the 5' RACE reads in MiXCR, keeping a single row per CDR3 protein. This sample has about 440,000 distinct CDR3 sequences, with under 20% found just once. For these TCRs, the target antigens are not known. The specimen sequenced was blood, either unsorted or a sorted T cell fraction (not recorded which). Every receptor here comes from a male donor with ankylosing spondylitis.

This clonotype was seen only a few times. J is TRBJ2-7 and V is TRBV3-1, with 7 bases that match TRBD1. The germline gives CDR1 LGHDT, CDR2 YNNKEL (reference sequence). The J segment lost 1 base and the V segment lost 4 bases, leaving 7 bases of the junction unmatched. The CDR3 covers 15 residues. The CDR3 sequence: CASSLTRQGSYEQYF. The CDR3, as DNA: TGTGCCAGCAGCCTAACCAGACAGGGATCCTACGAGCAGTACTTC.

This clonotype was seen at least ten times. The rearrangement joins TRBV5-1 to TRBJ1-5, with no clear D. The germline V gene has CDR1 SGHRS and CDR2 YFSETQ. Deletions cut 4 bases from V and 3 bases from J, with 17 bases between. The CDR3 extends over 16 amino acids. The chain's CDR3 is CASSPEPLGTNQPQHF. CDR3 bases: TGCGCCAGCAGCCCGGAACCTTTGGGTACCAATCAGCCCCAGCATTTT.

This clonotype was observed a few times. The rearrangement joins TRBV6-2 or TRBV6-3 to TRBJ1-5; a possible D gene is TRBD1 (6 bases). This CDR3 contains 17 residues. Germline V CDR1 and CDR2: MNHEY, SVGEGT. The V end was cut by 9 bases, the J end by 4 bases, with 25 bases between. The CDR3 DNA is TGTGCCAGTACTACGAGAGGACAGCTTATCAGGAATCAGCCCCAGCATTTT. It specifies CASTTRGQLIRNQPQHF.

The chain has TRBV20-1 and TRBJ1-2, with TRBD1 matching over 8 bases. Germline V CDR1 and CDR2: DFQATT, SNEGSKA (reference sequence). V lost 0 bases, J lost 0 bases, and 6 bases stayed unmatched. The CDR3 length is 16 residues. The CDR3 DNA sequence: TGCAGTGCTAGAGAGACAGGGGCCTCAGCTAACTATGGCTACACCTTC. Translated, it gives CSARETGASANYGYTF.

J is TRBJ1-2 and V is TRBV11-2, with D perhaps matching TRBD1 (5 bases). CDR3 length equals 12 residues. V was pared by 1 base and J by 8 bases, with 8 bases between. Germline values: CDR1 SGHAT, CDR2 FQNNGV. CDR3 sequence: CASSLAGQGYTF. The CDR3 DNA reads as TGTGCCAGCAGCTTAGCAGGGCAGGGCTACACCTTC.

In its sample, this clonotype was seen many times. The gene calls are TRBV7-6 and TRBJ1-6; unclear D gene. The ends were cut back, 4 bases at V and 7 bases at J, with 8 bases in the middle. CDR3 length: 13 amino acids. Germline loops: CDR1 SGHVS, CDR2 FNYEAQ. CDR3 loop: CASSSDGNSPLHF. The DNA for the CDR3 is TGTGCCAGCAGCTCGGACGGGAATTCACCCCTCCACTTT.

In this sample, this clonotype turned up a few times. CDR3 sequence (DNA): TGTGCCAGCAGCTTAGTCGGTGGGCCAAGTTACAATGAGCAGTTCTTC. Its protein product is CASSLVGGPSYNEQFF. The chain couples TRBV7-2 to TRBJ2-1; D not resolved. The V end was cut by 1 base, the J end by 4 bases, with 14 bases between. Germline V gene data show CDR1 as SGHTA and CDR2 as FQGNSA. The CDR3 covers 16 residues.

The chain recombines TRBV20-1 with TRBJ1-2; no definite D call. Germline V gene lookup returns CDR1 DFQATT and CDR2 SNEGSKA (reference sequence). This CDR3 has 14 residues. The V and J ends lost 2 bases and 2 bases respectively, with 12 bases between them. The CDR3 coding sequence is TGCAGTGCTAGATACACAGCAATAAACTATGGCTACACCTTC. Translation gives CSARYTAINYGYTF.

This clonotype was detected ten times or more. The rearrangement uses TRBV5-1 and TRBJ2-5; maybe TRBD1 (5 bases). This CDR3 comprises 14 residues. Germline values: CDR1 SGHRS, CDR2 YFSETQ. Between the trimmed V and J ends, which lost 4 bases and 2 bases, there was a span of 12 bases. The DNA of the CDR3 is TGCGCCAGCAGCCCCACGACAGTTCAAGAGACCCAGTACTTC. It encodes CASSPTTVQETQYF.

This clonotype showed up many times. The chain links TRBV5-1 to TRBJ2-7; TRBD2 matches at 14 bases. CDR1 is SGHRS and CDR2 is YFSETQ in the germline V gene. The CDR3 extends over 15 amino acids. With V trimmed by 5 bases and J by 5 bases, 6 bases remained unmatched. The CDR3 DNA reads as TGCGCCAGCAGGCCGGGACTAGCGGGAGCTAACGAGCAGTACTTC. Translated: CASRPGLAGANEQYF.

This rearrangement joins TRBV6-1 to TRBJ2-2; the D call may be TRBD1 or TRBD2 (6 bases each). The V and J ends lost 2 bases and 6 bases respectively, with 10 bases between them. CDR3 length equals 14 residues. Germline-derived CDR1 and CDR2 are MNHNS and SASEGT. CDR3 amino acids: CASSEPRGAGELFF. As DNA, the CDR3 is TGTGCCAGCAGTGAACCGAGGGGGGCCGGGGAGCTGTTTTTT.

This clonotype was detected ten times or more. V gene TRBV25-1 combines with J gene TRBJ1-4; D call uncertain. Per the germline V gene, CDR1 is MGHDK and CDR2 is SYGVNS. The CDR3 has 14 residues. V gave up 0 bases and J gave up 8 bases, with 10 bases separating them. The CDR3 DNA reads as TGTGCCAGCAGTGAATATGGCGACATCGAAAAACTGTTTTTT. Encoded protein: CASSEYGDIEKLFF.

This clonotype showed up just a few times. V usage is TRBV5-1 and J usage is TRBJ1-1; D might be TRBD1 (5 bases). Between the trimmed V and J ends, which lost 0 bases and 4 bases, there was a span of 10 bases. From germline, CDR1 is SGHRS and CDR2 YFSETQ. There are 14 residues in the CDR3. CDR3 loop: CASSLVPGGTEAFF. CDR3 bases: TGCGCCAGCAGCTTGGTCCCGGGGGGCACTGAAGCTTTCTTT.

The table lists this clonotype with a few counts. The chain is built from TRBV6-5 and TRBJ1-5, with TRBD1 matching 12 bases. With V trimmed by 3 bases and J by 2 bases, 2 bases remained unmatched. The CDR3 totals 16 residues. Per the germline V gene, CDR1 is MNHEY and CDR2 is SVGAGI. The CDR3 nucleotides read TGTGCCAGCAGTTATGGGACAGGGGGCGGCAATCAGCCCCAGCATTTT. As protein: CASSYGTGGGNQPQHF.

The chain uses TRBV20-1 and TRBJ2-7; D ambiguous. Trimming removed 3 bases from V and 2 bases from J, with 8 bases in between. This CDR3 comprises 12 residues. Germline V gene sequence: CDR1 DFQATT, CDR2 SNEGSKA (reference sequence). The CDR3 loop is CSASGEPYEQYF. The CDR3 region has the DNA TGCAGTGCTAGCGGAGAGCCCTACGAGCAGTACTTC.

Ten or more counts support this clonotype. V is TRBV20-1 and J is TRBJ2-4; the match to TRBD1 covers 11 bases. V was pared by 6 bases and J by 8 bases, with 6 bases of the junction left unmatched. Looked up from germline, CDR1 is DFQATT and CDR2 is SNEGSKA (reference sequence). The CDR3 covers 13 residues. CDR3 nucleotides: TGCAGTGCCCCGGACAGGGGGCAAGACATTCAGTACTTC. The encoded protein is CSAPDRGQDIQYF.

This clonotype was counted ten times or more. V and J are TRBV12-3 or TRBV12-4 and TRBJ2-2; TRBD1 matches 9 bases. V lost 6 bases and J lost 4; bases outside the gene matches: 12. CDR3 length: 17 amino acids. The CDR3 coding sequence is TGTGCCAGCAGACGCCACAGGGGGCCCGGGGGCACCGGGGAGCTGTTTTTT. Its translation: CASRRHRGPGGTGELFF.

This clonotype turned up a few times. J is TRBJ2-7 and V is TRBV6-5; 8 nucleotides line up with TRBD1. Looked up from germline, CDR1 is MNHEY and CDR2 is SVGAGI. J gave up 4 bases and V 7 bases, and 12 bases lay outside the gene matches. The CDR3 has 15 amino acids. The CDR3 protein is CASTNYRQGYYEQYF. The DNA of the CDR3 is TGTGCCAGCACTAACTATCGACAGGGGTATTACGAGCAGTACTTC.

This clonotype has just a few counts. The chain links TRBV12-3 or TRBV12-4 to TRBJ1-1; no definite D call. The V and J ends lost 7 bases and 0 bases respectively, with 21 bases between them. CDR3 size: 17 residues. This CDR3 reads CASTKSGGRKVNTEAFF. The CDR3 DNA reads TGTGCCAGCACTAAAAGTGGAGGGCGGAAGGTGAACACTGAAGCTTTCTTT.

The chain uses TRBV6-5 and TRBJ2-7, with 7 bases identical to TRBD2. V trimming: 2 bases; J trimming: 0 bases; junction bases outside the gene matches: 10. The CDR3 sequence is 17 residues long. Germline lookup yields CDR1 MNHEY and CDR2 SVGAGI. The CDR3 is CASSYGGGAGDSYEQYF. CDR3 in DNA: TGTGCCAGCAGTTACGGGGGTGGCGCGGGGGACTCCTACGAGCAGTACTTC.